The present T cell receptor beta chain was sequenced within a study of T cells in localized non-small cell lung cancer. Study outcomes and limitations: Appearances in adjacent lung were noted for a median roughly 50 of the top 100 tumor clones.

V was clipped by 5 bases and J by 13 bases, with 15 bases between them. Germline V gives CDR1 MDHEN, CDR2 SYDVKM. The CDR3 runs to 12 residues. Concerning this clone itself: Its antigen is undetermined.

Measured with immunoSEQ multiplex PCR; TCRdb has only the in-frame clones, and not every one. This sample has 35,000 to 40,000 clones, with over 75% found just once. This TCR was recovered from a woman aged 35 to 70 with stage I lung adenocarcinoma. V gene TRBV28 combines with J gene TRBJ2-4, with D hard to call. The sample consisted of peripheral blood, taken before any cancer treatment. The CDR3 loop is CASSGPRSDQYF. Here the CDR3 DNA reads TGTGCCAGCAGTGGCCCCCGGAGCGACCAGTACTTC.